The 27 T cell receptor beta chains below all came from one sample that was sequenced in a study of metastatic and nonmetastatic thyroid tumors. No treatment of any kind had been given to any patient before thyroid surgery. TCRdb re-analyzed the PCR reads through MiXCR. This sample carries about 85,000 clones, approximately 9% of them seen once, and the ten largest clones take around 8.5%. Sequences were obtained from blood. All receptors derive from a female donor with papillary thyroid cancer or a benign thyroid nodule (not recorded which). Some clones in this sample may be carry-over from other donors' samples.

This clone was seen repeatedly, ten times or more. CDR3 sequence (DNA): TGTGCCAGCAGCTTAAGGGAGGGCGGAAACACCATATATTTT. Protein product: CASSLREGGNTIYF. The J gene is TRBJ1-3, the V gene TRBV13; no firm D call. Germline loops: CDR1 PRHDT, CDR2 FYEKMQ (reference sequence). CDR3 size: 14 residues. With 2 bases removed from V and 4 bases from J, the gap between germline ends came to 9 bases.

This clone showed up many times. The chain has TRBV28 and TRBJ1-5; no reliable D call. The CDR3 has 14 residues. Between the trimmed V and J ends, which lost 2 bases and 0 bases, there was a span of 5 bases. In germline, CDR1 is MDHEN, CDR2 SYDVKM. The CDR3 nucleotides are TGTGCCAGCAGTTTACAATATAGCAATCAGCCCCAGCATTTT. Translating gives CASSLQYSNQPQHF.

The chain recombines TRBV6-5 with TRBJ1-1; D unclear. This CDR3 region has 13 residues. V shed 0 bases and J shed 11 bases, with 13 bases lying between them. Germline V gives CDR1 MNHEY, CDR2 SVGAGI. As DNA, the CDR3 is TGTGCCAGCAGTTACTCGTCCACGACTTCGGCTTTCTTT. Residues: CASSYSSTTSAFF.

For this clone: This may be a read error, as it is one base from a much larger clone. The J gene is TRBJ2-1, the V gene TRBV5-1, with D maybe TRBD2 (6 bases). CDR3 length: 12 residues. Trimming removed 7 bases at V and 7 bases at J, with 12 bases between. From germline, CDR1 is SGHRS and CDR2 YFSETQ. The CDR3 DNA reads TGCGCCAGCGGGGCTAGCGAAAATGAGCAGTTCTTC. Protein product: CASGASENEQFF.

This clone was picked up a small number of times. This could be a read error, since a much larger clone is one nucleotide away. The chain has TRBV20-1 and TRBJ2-1; D unclear. The CDR3 length is 11 residues. Germline CDR1 and CDR2: DFQATT and SNEGSKA (reference sequence). Trimming stripped 1 base from V and 8 bases from J, with 6 bases between. The CDR3 nucleotides are TGCAGTGCTAGAGGGTGCTATGAGCAGTTCTTC. As protein: CSARGCYEQFF.

This clone was seen repeatedly, ten times or more. This chain uses TRBV7-9 with TRBJ2-7; D might be TRBD1 (6 bases). The V and J ends lost 5 bases and 2 bases respectively, with 19 bases between them. CDR1 is SEHNR, CDR2 FQNEAQ, per germline (reference sequence). The CDR3 totals 16 residues. CDR3 residues: CASSPDSPTGAYEQYF. CDR3 bases: TGTGCCAGCAGCCCCGATTCCCCGACAGGAGCCTACGAGCAGTACTTC.

In this sample, this clone turned up many times. The gene calls are TRBV11-3 and TRBJ2-1; 9 nucleotides align to TRBD2. Per the germline V gene, CDR1 is SGHNT and CDR2 is YENEEA. Trimming at V came to 3 bases and at J to 0 bases, leaving 6 bases not matched to a gene. CDR3 length: 17 residues. CDR3 sequence (DNA): TGTGCCAGCAGCTTCGAGCGGGGGGACTCCTCCTACAATGAGCAGTTCTTC. Protein: CASSFERGDSSYNEQFF.

This clone was counted many times. This chain links TRBV2 with TRBJ1-1; 7 nucleotides align to TRBD1. With V trimmed by 6 bases and J by 11 bases, 6 bases remained unmatched. CDR1 and CDR2 from the germline V gene are SNHLY and FYNNEI. The CDR3 consists of 11 residues. Here the CDR3 DNA reads TGTGCCAGCAGGCAAGGGGGCTACGCTTTCTTT. This encodes CASRQGGYAFF.

Many counts were recorded for this clone. The rearrangement uses TRBV7-2 and TRBJ2-7; D unresolved. Germline V gene data show CDR1 as SGHTA and CDR2 as FQGNSA. V lost 1 base and J 6 bases, leaving 7 bases between the germline ends. CDR3 length equals 12 residues. CDR3 nucleotides: TGTGCCAGCAGCTTAGGTTTCGGCGAGCAGTACTTC. The encoded protein is CASSLGFGEQYF.

This clone was seen repeatedly, ten times or more. The chain links TRBV9 to TRBJ2-1, with TRBD2 matching 13 bases. The V gene end was trimmed by 3 bases and the J gene end by 5 bases; junction bases not matched to a gene: 2. CDR1 and CDR2 (germline): SGDLS, YYNGEE. The length of the CDR3 is 15 residues. CDR3 in DNA: TGTGCCAGCAGCGCGACTAGCGGGGGGAACAATGAGCAGTTCTTC. Translated: CASSATSGGNNEQFF.

This chain uses TRBV14 with TRBJ1-1; D not resolved. There are 16 residues in the CDR3. The V gene's germline CDR1 is SGHDN and CDR2 FVKESK. V was trimmed by 0 bases and J by 1 base, leaving 12 bases between them. CDR3 residues: CASSQDRWASNTEAFF. The DNA of the CDR3 is TGTGCCAGCAGCCAAGATCGTTGGGCGTCGAACACTGAAGCTTTCTTT.

V gene TRBV20-1 combines with J gene TRBJ1-1; unclear D gene. V gave up 3 bases and J gave up 5 bases, with 10 bases separating them. In germline, CDR1 is DFQATT, CDR2 SNEGSKA (reference sequence). The CDR3 length is 12 residues. The CDR3 DNA sequence: TGCAGTGCTAGGGCGAGGGATACTGAAGCTTTCTTT. Translating it yields CSARARDTEAFF.

The chain uses TRBV30 and TRBJ1-1; D unresolved. The ends were cut back, 5 bases at V and 5 bases at J, with 6 bases in the middle. Germline V gene sequence: CDR1 GTSNPN, CDR2 SVGIG (reference sequence). This CDR3 contains 10 residues. The CDR3 coding sequence is TGTGCCTGGGAGGTAACTGAAGCTTTCTTT. Translation: CAWEVTEAFF.

This clone showed up many times. The rearrangement uses TRBV9 and TRBJ2-1; D is possibly TRBD1 (5 bases). Trimming left V 0 bases short and J 3 bases short, with 16 bases between. The CDR3 length is 17 residues. Germline CDR1 SGDLS, CDR2 YYNGEE. CDR3 in DNA: TGTGCCAGCAGCGTAGGCACGAGGCAGGGCCGCTACAATGAGCAGTTCTTC. Residues: CASSVGTRQGRYNEQFF.

The table lists this clone with many counts. The V call is TRBV19, the J call TRBJ1-6; tentative D call: TRBD1 (6 bases). CDR1 LNHDA and CDR2 SQIVND come from the germline V gene (reference sequence). Trimming took 3 bases from V and 10 from J, leaving 13 bases between them. The CDR3 is 14 residues long. The CDR3 sequence: CASSIQGIGSPLHF. Written as DNA, the CDR3 is TGTGCCAGTAGTATCCAGGGGATAGGGTCACCCCTCCACTTT.

The chain combines TRBV6-1 with TRBJ1-3; perhaps TRBD1 as D (6 bases). This CDR3 region has 14 residues. Looked up from germline, CDR1 is MNHNS and CDR2 is SASEGT. Trimming removed 7 bases at V and 3 bases at J, with 13 bases between. Here the CDR3 reads CASISGTHGNTIYF. In DNA form, the CDR3 reads TGTGCCAGCATATCCGGGACACATGGAAACACCATATATTTT.

In this sample, this clone turned up many times. The chain joins TRBV3-1 to TRBJ1-3, with 7 nucleotides matching TRBD1. CDR1 is LGHDT, CDR2 YNNKEL, per germline (reference sequence). J was trimmed by 2 bases and V by 2 bases; bases with no gene match: 0. The CDR3 runs to 14 residues. CDR3: CASSQQGAGNTIYF. In DNA, the CDR3 is TGTGCCAGCAGCCAACAGGGGGCTGGAAACACCATATATTTT.

This clone was detected many times. V usage is TRBV2 and J usage is TRBJ1-5; D unclear. Germline V gene sequence: CDR1 SNHLY, CDR2 FYNNEI. This CDR3 region has 14 residues. Trimming stripped 4 bases from V and 3 bases from J, with 10 bases between. CDR3 DNA sequence: TGTGCCAGCAGTGTAAGACGGAACAATCAGCCCCAGCATTTT. This encodes CASSVRRNNQPQHF.

This clone was seen ten or more times. The chain couples TRBV12-3 or TRBV12-4 to TRBJ1-4; D might be TRBD1 (5 bases). The CDR3 sequence is 14 residues long. Deletions cut 3 bases from V and 4 bases from J, with 9 bases between. Here the CDR3 reads CASSLGHSNEKLFF. As DNA, the CDR3 is TGTGCCAGCAGTTTGGGGCATAGTAATGAAAAACTGTTTTTT.

This clone was seen many times. The rearrangement uses TRBV24-1 and TRBJ2-6; 9 bases agree with TRBD1. Germline V gene sequence: CDR1 KGHDR, CDR2 SFDVKD. V lost 11 bases, J lost 1 base, and 14 bases stayed unmatched. The CDR3 extends over 18 amino acids. This CDR3 reads CAMTGTGPSYSGANVLTF. Written as DNA, the CDR3 is TGTGCCATGACCGGGACAGGGCCTTCCTATTCTGGGGCCAACGTCCTGACTTTC.

This clone has at least ten counts. V usage is TRBV20-1 and J usage is TRBJ1-6; D not certain. The V gene lost 6 bases and the J gene lost 3 bases, with 12 bases spanning the gap. This CDR3 is 14 amino acids long. Germline V gene sequence: CDR1 DFQATT, CDR2 SNEGSKA (reference sequence). This chain's CDR3 is CSATQIDYNSPLHF. The DNA of the CDR3 is TGCAGTGCCACCCAGATCGACTATAATTCACCCCTCCACTTT.

This clone was detected ten times or more. V is TRBV7-9 and J is TRBJ2-1; 12 positions match TRBD2. Per germline, CDR1 SEHNR and CDR2 FQNEAQ (reference sequence). V lost 2 bases, J lost 9 bases, and 5 bases stayed unmatched. The CDR3 length is 15 residues. The CDR3 protein is CASSLTLAGGGEQFF. The CDR3 bases are TGTGCCAGCAGCTTAACACTAGCGGGGGGAGGTGAGCAGTTCTTC.

The table lists this clone with many counts. This rearrangement joins TRBV7-3 to TRBJ2-3; 8 bases match TRBD1. The J segment lost 6 bases and the V segment lost 6 bases, leaving 5 bases of the junction unmatched. The CDR3 length is 13 residues. Germline loops: CDR1 SGHTA, CDR2 FQGTGA. Here the CDR3 reads CASSLTGDDTQYF. The CDR3 nucleotides are TGTGCCAGCAGTCTGACAGGGGATGATACGCAGTATTTT. The complete variable domain, with remaining parts taken from reference TRBV7-3 and TRBJ2-3, reads GAGVSQTPSNKVTEKGKYVELRCDPISGHTALYWYRQSLGQGPEFLIYFQGTGAADDSGLPNDRFFAVRPEGSVSTLKIQRTERGDSAVYLCASSLTGDDTQYFGPGTRLTVL.

This clone appeared many times. This chain connects TRBV19 to TRBJ1-1; 7 positions agree with TRBD1. Germline CDR1 and CDR2: LNHDA and SQIVND (reference sequence). The ends lost 3 bases at V and 1 base at J; junction bases unmatched: 8. This CDR3 is built from 16 residues. Here the CDR3 reads CASSMLGGQGNTEAFF. The CDR3 nucleotides read TGTGCCAGTAGTATGTTAGGGGGCCAGGGGAACACTGAAGCTTTCTTT.

This clone has at least ten counts. The V call is TRBV30, the J call TRBJ2-4, with TRBD1 matching 9 bases. This CDR3 region has 16 residues. CDR1 GTSNPN and CDR2 SVGIG come from the germline V gene (reference sequence). V was pared by 0 bases and J by 2 bases, with 5 bases of the junction left unmatched. CDR3 protein: CAWSVNRGLTKNIQYF. DNA of the CDR3: TGTGCCTGGAGTGTGAACAGGGGGCTAACCAAAAACATTCAGTACTTC. The entire variable domain, with the rest obtained from reference TRBV30 and TRBJ2-4, is as follows: SQTIHQWPATLVQPVGSPLSLECTVEGTSNPNLYWYRQAAGRGLQLLFYSVGIGQISSEVPQNLSASRPQDRQFILSSKKLLLSDSGFYLCAWSVNRGLTKNIQYFGAGTRLSVL.

This clone was counted ten times or more. This chain uses TRBV4-2 with TRBJ1-5; D gene unclear. CDR3 length: 14 residues. V lost 0 bases and J lost 1, with 4 bases in between. CDR1 is LGHNA and CDR2 is YNFKEQ in the germline V gene. The chain's CDR3 is CASSQDWSNQPQHF. The CDR3 region has the DNA TGTGCCAGCAGCCAAGATTGGAGCAATCAGCCCCAGCATTTT.

This clone was seen many times. The sample holds other DNA sequences that translate to the same CDR3. The gene calls are TRBV20-1 and TRBJ2-1, with TRBD2 identical over 9 bases. Germline CDR1 and CDR2: DFQATT and SNEGSKA (reference sequence). The CDR3 runs 14 residues. V was clipped by 1 base and J by 4 bases; unmatched bases: 2. CDR3 coding DNA: TGCAGTGCTAGAGGTCTAGCGGGATACAATGAGCAGTTCTTC. It codes for CSARGLAGYNEQFF.